The T cell receptor (beta chain) described here comes from a study of blood T cells in healthy people across ages. Trimming removed 3 bases at V and 7 bases at J, with 9 bases between. CDR3 size: 13 residues. With respect to this clonotype: Its antigen is not known.

Combining a sample-barcoded 5' primer with a J-beta primer mix, a second PCR ran for roughly 7 to 11 cycles. TCRdb independently ran MiXCR on the 5' RACE reads; one entry per CDR3 protein. The table records around 400,000 distinct CDR3 sequences, 45% to 65% of them present only once. They isolated at least 7 million PBMCs from each sample. Every sample gave at least 6 micrograms of total RNA when it was extracted. Whole-study findings and limits: Observed TCR beta diversity per million T cells went down as age went up. This fall followed a roughly linear course with age. Long-lived donors carried more naive CD4+ cells and greater diversity than aged donors.

Sequencing was performed on blood. This clonotype was obtained from a man in his sixties in good health. V usage is TRBV12-3 or TRBV12-4 and J usage is TRBJ2-2; the D call may be TRBD1 or TRBD2 (5 bases each). CDR3 residues: CASSFGAGGELFF. In nucleotides, the CDR3 is TGTGCCAGCAGTTTTGGGGCGGGCGGGGAGCTGTTTTTT.